This T cell receptor beta chain was profiled in a study of T cell repertoires in cytomegalovirus infection. For the study at large: An indication of both CMV infection and matching HLA type came from public TCR beta signatures. Regarding the study as a whole: Individuals carrying CMV plus the relevant HLA were identified by cumulative frequency of public TCR beta families. It was HLA-C-restricted CMV-specific TCR beta clonotypes that dominated the response ex vivo.

This clonotype was seen only a few times. Its cognate antigen is unknown. There are 16 residues in the CDR3. In germline, CDR1 is SGDLS, CDR2 YYNGEE. V shed 3 bases, J shed 2 bases, and the junction held 7 bases outside the gene matches. TCRdb independently ran MiXCR on the reads; one entry per CDR3 protein. The sample records roughly 990,000 distinct CDR3 sequences, under 40% being singletons. The receptor was isolated from a human donor in good health (CMV status not recorded). Some clones in this sample may be carry-over from other donors' samples. The rearrangement uses TRBV9 and TRBJ1-3; 8 positions match TRBD1. The input for sequencing was cultured CD8+ T cells from PBMCs, taken from culture after CMV antigen stimulation. Written as DNA, the CDR3 is TGTGCCAGCAGCGCCGGGACAGGCTCAACTGGAAACACCATATATTTT. Its translation: CASSAGTGSTGNTIYF. The full variable domain, with the rest looked up from reference TRBV9 and TRBJ1-3, is DSGVTQTPKHLITATGQRVTLRCSPRSGDLSVYWYQQSLDQGLQFLIQYYNGEERAKGNILERFSAQQFPDLHSELNLSSLELGDSALYFCASSAGTGSTGNTIYFGEGSWLTVV.